These T cell receptor beta chains were read from a single sample in a study of OX40 agonist ivuxolimab in advanced cancers. Clones were read by immunoSEQ multiplex PCR, and TCRdb kept only the in-frame ones, dropping some. The sample has over 50,000 clones, over 80% seen once. Specimen: CD4+ or CD8+ T cells sorted from blood, collected in a trial of the OX40 agonist ivuxolimab. These receptors originate from an adult with an advanced solid tumor such as melanoma, head and neck, liver or kidney cancer. The CDR3 runs from the conserved cysteine through the conserved F or W. A D gene is named only where the DNA matches it firmly. Clone size is shown for a subset of rows, as once, few, many or a class of expanded clone.

CDR3: CASSLRRGDGYTF
DNA: TGTGCCAGCAGCCTCCGTCGAGGGGACGGCTACACCTTC
D: -
V: TRBV7-2
size: -
J: TRBJ1-2

CDR3: CASSRSGGQGEQFF
DNA: TGTGCCAGCAGCCGATCGGGGGGGCAAGGTGAGCAGTTCTTC
D: TRBD2
V: TRBV7-3
size: -
J: TRBJ2-1

CDR3: CASSEVWSGQGGSPLHF
DNA: TGTGCCAGCAGTGAAGTTTGGTCGGGACAGGGTGGTTCACCCCTCCACTTT
D: TRBD1
V: TRBV6-1
size: -
J: TRBJ1-6

CDR3: CASSNGQDTDTQYF
DNA: TGTGCCAGCAGCAACGGACAGGACACAGATACGCAGTATTTT
D: TRBD1
V: TRBV7-8
size: -
J: TRBJ2-3

CDR3: CASSTPGQASNEQFF
DNA: TGTGCCAGCAGCACACCGGGACAGGCCTCAAATGAGCAGTTCTTC
D: TRBD1
V: TRBV6-5
size: -
J: TRBJ2-1

CDR3: CASSLDRGFYNEQFF
DNA: TGCGCCAGCAGCCTAGACAGGGGATTCTACAATGAGCAGTTCTTC
D: TRBD1
V: TRBV4-1
size: -
J: TRBJ2-1

CDR3: CASSPDHSNQPQHF
DNA: TGTGCCAGCTCACCCGACCACTCAAATCAGCCCCAGCATTTT
D: -
V: TRBV18
size: -
J: TRBJ1-5

CDR3: CASSLEYGELFF
DNA: TGCGCCAGCAGCTTGGAGTACGGGGAGCTGTTTTTT
D: -
V: TRBV5-1
size: -
J: TRBJ2-2

CDR3: CASSYRLGLGDEKLFF
DNA: TGTGCCAGCAGTTACAGACTTGGGTTAGGGGACGAAAAACTGTTTTTT
D: -
V: TRBV6-5
size: few
J: TRBJ1-4

CDR3: CAWSVGGTEAFF
DNA: TGTGCCTGGAGCGTGGGAGGGACTGAAGCTTTCTTT
D: -
V: TRBV30
size: few
J: TRBJ1-1

CDR3: CASSLSPSSTYEQYF
DNA: TGTGCCAGCAGCTTGAGTCCCAGCAGCACCTACGAGCAGTACTTC
D: -
V: TRBV5-7
size: -
J: TRBJ2-7

CDR3: CASSLGLAGGLDEQFF
DNA: TGTGCCAGCAGCTTGGGTCTAGCGGGGGGACTCGATGAGCAGTTCTTC
D: TRBD2
V: TRBV7-9
size: -
J: TRBJ2-1

CDR3: CASSLDESYEQYF
DNA: TGTGCCAGCTCACTTGACGAGAGCTACGAGCAGTACTTC
D: -
V: TRBV18
size: -
J: TRBJ2-7

CDR3: CASHPLAGYQETQYF
DNA: TGTGCCAGCCACCCCCTGGCGGGGTACCAAGAGACCCAGTACTTC
D: -
V: TRBV6-5
size: -
J: TRBJ2-5

CDR3: CASTSRGRATDTQYF
DNA: TGTGCCAGCACCAGCCGGGGGAGGGCAACAGATACGCAGTATTTT
D: TRBD2
V: TRBV6-5
size: -
J: TRBJ2-3

CDR3: CASRVAQATAGELFF
DNA: TGTGCCAGCAGGGTAGCTCAGGCGACGGCCGGGGAGCTGTTTTTT
D: -
V: TRBV27
size: -
J: TRBJ2-2

CDR3: CASSFGGARYYEQYF
DNA: TGTGCCAGCAGCTTTGGGGGGGCGCGATATTACGAGCAGTACTTC
D: -
V: TRBV11-3
size: -
J: TRBJ2-7

CDR3: CSVEDLGGSWGARLDEQFF
DNA: TGCAGCGTTGAAGATCTTGGAGGGTCATGGGGAGCCCGACTCGATGAGCAGTTCTTC
D: -
V: TRBV29-1
size: -
J: TRBJ2-1

CDR3: CASSWAGRGTEAFF
DNA: TGTGCCAGCAGTTGGGCGGGGAGGGGCACTGAAGCTTTCTTT
D: -
V: TRBV28
size: -
J: TRBJ1-1

CDR3: CACRKALEGELFF
DNA: TGTGCCTGTAGAAAGGCCCTCGAAGGGGAGCTGTTTTTT
D: -
V: TRBV30
size: -
J: TRBJ2-2

CDR3: CASSLRTGGENYGYTF
DNA: TGTGCCAGCAGTTTACGGACAGGGGGCGAGAACTATGGCTACACCTTC
D: TRBD1
V: TRBV28
size: -
J: TRBJ1-2

CDR3: CASSLTGGFYEQYF
DNA: TGCGCCAGCAGCTTGACAGGGGGCTTCTACGAGCAGTACTTC
D: TRBD1
V: TRBV5-1
size: -
J: TRBJ2-7

CDR3: CASSQGGSLNTEAFF
DNA: TGCGCCAGCAGCCAAGGAGGATCGCTGAACACTGAAGCTTTCTTT
D: -
V: TRBV4-3
size: once
J: TRBJ1-1

CDR3: CASSKTEPGNTIYF
DNA: TGTGCCAGCAGTAAGACAGAACCTGGAAACACCATATATTTT
D: -
V: TRBV2
size: -
J: TRBJ1-3

CDR3: CASSLTRENIQYF
DNA: TGTGCCAGCAGCTTAACCAGGGAGAACATTCAGTACTTC
D: -
V: TRBV7-8
size: -
J: TRBJ2-4

CDR3: CASRDRVLYYEQYF
DNA: TGTGCCAGCAGGGACAGGGTTCTATACTACGAGCAGTACTTC
D: TRBD1
V: TRBV6-5
size: -
J: TRBJ2-7

CDR3: CATGQGVRYGYTF
DNA: TGTGCCACTGGACAGGGGGTAAGGTATGGCTACACCTTC
D: TRBD1
V: TRBV19
size: -
J: TRBJ1-2

CDR3: CASLRVPNEQFF
DNA: TGTGCCAGTTTAAGAGTCCCCAATGAGCAGTTCTTC
D: -
V: TRBV28
size: once
J: TRBJ2-1

CDR3: CASSLEGFWGLGDTEAFF
DNA: TGTGCCAGCAGCTTAGAAGGTTTCTGGGGGCTTGGAGACACTGAAGCTTTCTTT
D: -
V: TRBV7-9
size: -
J: TRBJ1-1

CDR3: CASSLVWDKQFF
DNA: TGTGCCAGCAGCTTGGTGTGGGACAAGCAGTTCTTC
D: -
V: TRBV5-4
size: -
J: TRBJ2-1

CDR3: CASSVSGRQPQHF
DNA: TGTGCCAGCAGTGTTTCGGGGCGGCAGCCCCAGCATTTT
D: -
V: TRBV2
size: -
J: TRBJ1-5

CDR3: CAISPRPGQGTYGYGYTF
DNA: TGTGCCATCAGTCCCCGGCCGGGACAGGGCACCTACGGCTATGGCTACACCTTC
D: TRBD1
V: TRBV10-3
size: -
J: TRBJ1-2

CDR3: CASSLARGPNYEQYF
DNA: TGCGCCAGCAGCTTGGCCAGGGGGCCTAACTACGAGCAGTACTTC
D: TRBD1
V: TRBV5-1
size: -
J: TRBJ2-7

CDR3: CASVTTGGKETQYF
DNA: TGTGCCAGCGTAACGACGGGGGGTAAGGAGACCCAGTACTTC
D: TRBD2
V: TRBV7-6
size: -
J: TRBJ2-5

CDR3: CASSVARSTDTQYF
DNA: TGTGCCAGCAGCGTAGCCCGGAGCACAGATACGCAGTATTTT
D: -
V: TRBV9
size: -
J: TRBJ2-3

CDR3: CAWKWGLVPQREKLFF
DNA: TGTGCCTGGAAATGGGGGCTGGTTCCCCAGAGGGAAAAACTGTTTTTT
D: -
V: TRBV30
size: -
J: TRBJ1-4

CDR3: CASSHPGTSGGKHTGELFF
DNA: TGTGCCAGCTCACACCCCGGGACTAGCGGGGGAAAGCACACCGGGGAGCTGTTTTTT
D: TRBD2
V: TRBV18
size: -
J: TRBJ2-2

CDR3: CASSLTGQGGGETQYF
DNA: TGTGCCAGCAGCTTAACGGGACAGGGCGGTGGAGAGACCCAGTACTTC
D: TRBD1
V: TRBV7-3
size: once
J: TRBJ2-5

CDR3: CASSTDRGYGETQYF
DNA: TGTGCCAGCAGCACCGACAGGGGGTATGGAGAGACCCAGTACTTC
D: TRBD1
V: TRBV11-3
size: once
J: TRBJ2-5

CDR3: CASSPRDRGRSQPQHF
DNA: TGTGCCAGCAGCCCCCGGGACAGGGGGCGCTCCCAGCCCCAGCATTTT
D: TRBD1
V: TRBV7-2
size: -
J: TRBJ1-5

CDR3: CASSRGAPIDGYTF
DNA: TGTGCCAGCAGCAGGGGAGCTCCCATCGATGGCTACACCTTC
D: -
V: TRBV5-6
size: few
J: TRBJ1-2

CDR3: CATSLGQGRQPQHF
DNA: TGTGCCACCAGCCTCGGACAGGGGAGGCAGCCCCAGCATTTT
D: TRBD1
V: TRBV15
size: -
J: TRBJ1-5

CDR3: CASSLRGGQGTDTQYF
DNA: TGTGCCAGCAGCTTGAGGGGTGGACAGGGAACAGATACGCAGTATTTT
D: TRBD1
V: TRBV5-8
size: -
J: TRBJ2-3

CDR3: CASRETGDNQPQHF
DNA: TGTGCCAGTCGGGAGACAGGGGATAATCAGCCCCAGCATTTT
D: TRBD1
V: TRBV28
size: -
J: TRBJ1-5

CDR3: CSVDRGAYGYTF
DNA: TGCAGCGTTGACAGGGGGGCGTATGGCTACACCTTC
D: TRBD1
V: TRBV29-1
size: -
J: TRBJ1-2

CDR3: CASSPASGQETQYF
DNA: TGTGCCAGCTCACCAGCTAGCGGGCAAGAGACCCAGTACTTC
D: TRBD2
V: TRBV18
size: once
J: TRBJ2-5

CDR3: CASSPFEGEQYF
DNA: TGTGCCAGCTCACCATTTGAGGGCGAGCAGTACTTC
D: -
V: TRBV18
size: few
J: TRBJ2-7

CDR3: CASSPLISGEGAFF
DNA: TGTGCCAGCAGTCCGCTTATATCCGGGGAGGGGGCTTTCTTT
D: -
V: TRBV27
size: -
J: TRBJ1-1

CDR3: CASSYSTGGNQPQHF
DNA: TGTGCCAGCAGTTACTCGACAGGGGGCAATCAGCCCCAGCATTTT
D: TRBD1
V: TRBV6-6
size: -
J: TRBJ1-5

CDR3: CASSHPGSNTGELFF
DNA: TGCGCCAGCAGCCACCCGGGGTCGAACACCGGGGAGCTGTTTTTT
D: -
V: TRBV4-1
size: -
J: TRBJ2-2

CDR3: CASRAMGQGNEKLFF
DNA: TGTGCCAGCAGGGCTATGGGGCAGGGGAATGAAAAACTGTTTTTT
D: -
V: TRBV7-8
size: few
J: TRBJ1-4

CDR3: CASSKTSGGTGEQFF
DNA: TGTGCCAGCAGCAAGACTAGCGGGGGGACAGGTGAGCAGTTCTTC
D: TRBD2
V: TRBV7-9
size: -
J: TRBJ2-1